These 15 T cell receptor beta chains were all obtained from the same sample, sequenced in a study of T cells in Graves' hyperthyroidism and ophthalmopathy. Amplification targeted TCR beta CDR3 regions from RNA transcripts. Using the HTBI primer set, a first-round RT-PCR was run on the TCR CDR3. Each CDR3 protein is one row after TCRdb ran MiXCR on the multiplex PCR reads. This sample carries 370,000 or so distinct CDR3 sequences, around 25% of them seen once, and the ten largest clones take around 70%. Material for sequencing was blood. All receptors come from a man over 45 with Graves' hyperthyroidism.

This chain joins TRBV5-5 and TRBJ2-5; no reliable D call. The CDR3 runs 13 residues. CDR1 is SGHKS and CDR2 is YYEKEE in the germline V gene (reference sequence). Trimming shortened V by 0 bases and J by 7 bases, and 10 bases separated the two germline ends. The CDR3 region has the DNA TGTGCCAGCAGCTTGGACGTTTGGGGGACCCAGTACTTC. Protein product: CASSLDVWGTQYF.

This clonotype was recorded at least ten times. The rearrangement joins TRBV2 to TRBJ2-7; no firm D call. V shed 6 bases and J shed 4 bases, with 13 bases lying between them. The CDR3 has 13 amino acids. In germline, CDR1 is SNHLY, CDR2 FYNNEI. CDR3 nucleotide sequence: TGTGCCAGCAGCCTGAACGGTGATTACGAGCAGTACTTC. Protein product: CASSLNGDYEQYF. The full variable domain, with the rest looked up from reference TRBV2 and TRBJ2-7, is EPEVTQTPSHQVTQMGQEVILRCVPISNHLYFYWYRQILGQKVEFLVSFYNNEISEKSEIFDDQFSVERPDGSNFTLKIRSTKLEDSAMYFCASSLNGDYEQYFGPGTRLTVT.

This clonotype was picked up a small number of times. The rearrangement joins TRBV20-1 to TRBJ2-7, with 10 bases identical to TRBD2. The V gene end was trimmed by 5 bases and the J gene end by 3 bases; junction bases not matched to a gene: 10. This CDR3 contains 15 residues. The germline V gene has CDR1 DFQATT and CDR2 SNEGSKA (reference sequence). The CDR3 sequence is CSADGLAESSYEQYF. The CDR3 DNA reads TGCAGTGCTGACGGACTAGCGGAGAGTAGCTACGAGCAGTACTTC.

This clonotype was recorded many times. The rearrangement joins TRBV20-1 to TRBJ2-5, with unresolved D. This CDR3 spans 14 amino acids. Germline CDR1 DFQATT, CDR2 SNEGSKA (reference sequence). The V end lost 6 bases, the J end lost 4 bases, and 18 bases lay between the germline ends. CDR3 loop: CSAGSNRAGETQYF. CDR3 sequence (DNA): TGCAGTGCAGGATCTAATAGGGCTGGAGAGACCCAGTACTTC.

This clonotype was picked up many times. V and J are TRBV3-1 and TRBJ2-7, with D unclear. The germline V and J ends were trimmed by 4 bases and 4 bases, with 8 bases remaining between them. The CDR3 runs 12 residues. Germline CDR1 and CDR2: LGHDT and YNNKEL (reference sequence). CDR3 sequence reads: CASSLTIYEQYF. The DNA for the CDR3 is TGTGCCAGCAGCCTCACCATATACGAGCAGTACTTC.

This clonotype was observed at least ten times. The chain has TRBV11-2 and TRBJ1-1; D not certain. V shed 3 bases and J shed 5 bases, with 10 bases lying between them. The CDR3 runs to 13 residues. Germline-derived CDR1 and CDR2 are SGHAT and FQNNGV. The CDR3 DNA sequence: TGTGCCAGCAGCTTCAGCGGCGCGACTGAAGCTTTCTTT. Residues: CASSFSGATEAFF.

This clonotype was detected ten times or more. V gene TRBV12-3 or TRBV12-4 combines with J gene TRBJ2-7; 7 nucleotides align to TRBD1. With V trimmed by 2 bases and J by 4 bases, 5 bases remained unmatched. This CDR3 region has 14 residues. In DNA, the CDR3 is TGTGCCAGCAGTTTAAGTCAGGGGGTTTACGAGCAGTACTTC. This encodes CASSLSQGVYEQYF.

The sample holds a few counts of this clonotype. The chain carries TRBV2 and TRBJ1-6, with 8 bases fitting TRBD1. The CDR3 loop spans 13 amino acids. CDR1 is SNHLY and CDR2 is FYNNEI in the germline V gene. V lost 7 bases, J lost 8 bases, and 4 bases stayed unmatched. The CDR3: CASIGQGDSPLHF. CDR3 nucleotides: TGTGCCAGCATTGGACAGGGCGATTCACCCCTCCACTTT.

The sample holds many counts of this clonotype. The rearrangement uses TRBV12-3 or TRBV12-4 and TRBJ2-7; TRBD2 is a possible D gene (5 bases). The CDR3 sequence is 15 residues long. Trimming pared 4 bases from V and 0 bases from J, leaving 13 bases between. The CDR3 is CASSYTSGSSYEQYF. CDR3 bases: TGTGCCAGCAGTTATACGTCGGGGAGCTCCTACGAGCAGTACTTC.

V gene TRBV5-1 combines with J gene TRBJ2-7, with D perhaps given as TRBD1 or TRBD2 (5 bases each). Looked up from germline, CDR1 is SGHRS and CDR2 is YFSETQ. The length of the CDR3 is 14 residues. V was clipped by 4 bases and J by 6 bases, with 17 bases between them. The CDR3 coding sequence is TGCGCCAGCAGCAGCGCAGGGACCCGGGTCGAGCAGTACTTC. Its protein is CASSSAGTRVEQYF. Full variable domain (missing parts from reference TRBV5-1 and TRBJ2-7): KAGVTQTPRYLIKTRGQQVTLSCSPISGHRSVSWYQQTPGQGLQFLFEYFSETQRNKGNFPGRFSGRQFSNSRSEMNVSTLELGDSALYLCASSSAGTRVEQYFGPGTRLTVT.

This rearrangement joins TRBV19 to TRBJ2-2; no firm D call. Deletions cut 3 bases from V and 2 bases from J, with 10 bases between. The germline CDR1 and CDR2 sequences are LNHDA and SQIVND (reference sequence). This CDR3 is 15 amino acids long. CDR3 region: CASSILHRNTGELFF. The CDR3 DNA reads TGTGCCAGTAGTATCCTCCATAGAAACACCGGGGAGCTGTTTTTT.

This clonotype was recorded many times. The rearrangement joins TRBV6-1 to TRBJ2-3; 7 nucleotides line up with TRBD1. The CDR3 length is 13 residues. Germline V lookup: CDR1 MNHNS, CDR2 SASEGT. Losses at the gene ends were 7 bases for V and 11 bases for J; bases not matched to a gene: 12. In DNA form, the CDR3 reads TGTGCCAGCATCACGACAGGGCCCCAGGGGCAGTATTTT. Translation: CASITTGPQGQYF.

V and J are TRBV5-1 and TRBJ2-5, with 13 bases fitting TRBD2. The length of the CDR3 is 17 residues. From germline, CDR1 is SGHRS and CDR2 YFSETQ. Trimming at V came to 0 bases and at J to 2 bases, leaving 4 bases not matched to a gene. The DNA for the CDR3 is TGCGCCAGCAGCTTGGGAGGACTAGCGGGAGATCAAGAGACCCAGTACTTC. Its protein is CASSLGGLAGDQETQYF.

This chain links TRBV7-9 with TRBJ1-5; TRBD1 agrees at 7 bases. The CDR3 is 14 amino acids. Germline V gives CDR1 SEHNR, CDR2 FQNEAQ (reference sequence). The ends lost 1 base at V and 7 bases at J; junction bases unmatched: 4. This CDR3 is CASSLDTGDQPQHF. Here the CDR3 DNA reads TGTGCCAGCAGCTTAGATACAGGGGACCAGCCCCAGCATTTT.

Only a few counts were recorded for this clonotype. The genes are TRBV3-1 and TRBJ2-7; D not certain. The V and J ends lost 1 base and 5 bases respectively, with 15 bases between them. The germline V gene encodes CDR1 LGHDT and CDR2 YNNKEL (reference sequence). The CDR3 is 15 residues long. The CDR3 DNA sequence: TGTGCCAGCAGCCAAGGGCAGCTCATCCTCCACGAGCAGTACTTC. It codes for CASSQGQLILHEQYF.